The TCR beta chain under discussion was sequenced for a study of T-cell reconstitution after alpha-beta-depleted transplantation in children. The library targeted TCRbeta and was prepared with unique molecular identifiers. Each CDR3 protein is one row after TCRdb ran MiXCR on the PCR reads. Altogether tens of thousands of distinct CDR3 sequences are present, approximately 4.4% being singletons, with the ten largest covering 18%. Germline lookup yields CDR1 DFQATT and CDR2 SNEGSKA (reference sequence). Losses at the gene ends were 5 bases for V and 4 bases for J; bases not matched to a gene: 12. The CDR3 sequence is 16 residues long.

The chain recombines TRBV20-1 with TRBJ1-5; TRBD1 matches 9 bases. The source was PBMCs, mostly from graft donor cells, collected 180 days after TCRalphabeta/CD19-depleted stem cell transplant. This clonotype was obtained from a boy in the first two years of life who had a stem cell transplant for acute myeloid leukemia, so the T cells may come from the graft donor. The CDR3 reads CSARPFPGTGNQPQHF. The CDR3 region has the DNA TGCAGTGCTCGTCCGTTCCCCGGGACAGGGAATCAGCCCCAGCATTTT.